One and the same sample provided the 14 T cell receptor beta chains below, sequenced in a study of Graves' ophthalmopathy and Graves' hyperthyroidism. The authors amplified TCR beta CDR3 regions, and they did so from RNA transcripts for repertoire sequencing. HTBI-primed first-round RT-PCR preceded second-round multiplex PCR. MiXCR was run by TCRdb on the multiplex PCR reads, yielding one entry per CDR3 protein. The repertoire holds a few hundred thousand distinct CDR3 sequences, with about 15% as singletons. Source material: peripheral blood. Receptors were obtained from an adult woman with stable Graves' hyperthyroidism.

This clonotype was seen many times. The chain recombines TRBV28 with TRBJ2-5; a possible D gene is TRBD1 (6 bases). Looked up from germline, CDR1 is MDHEN and CDR2 is SYDVKM. The germline V and J ends were trimmed by 3 bases and 5 bases, with 13 bases remaining between them. The CDR3 is made up of 14 amino acids. CDR3 loop: CASSLRGLSETQYF. CDR3 sequence (DNA): TGTGCCAGCAGTTTGAGGGGGTTGAGTGAGACCCAGTACTTC. The full variable domain, rest sourced from reference TRBV28 and TRBJ2-5, is DVKVTQSSRYLVKRTGEKVFLECVQDMDHENMFWYRQDPGLGLRLIYFSYDVKMKEKGDIPEGYSVSREKKERFSLILESASTNQTSMYLCASSLRGLSETQYFGPGTRLLVL.

This clonotype was counted ten times or more. This rearrangement joins TRBV4-1 to TRBJ1-2; D remains ambiguous. V lost 1 base and J lost 7, with 4 bases in between. The CDR3 loop spans 11 amino acids. CDR1 is MGHRA and CDR2 is YSYEKL in the germline V gene. In DNA form, the CDR3 reads TGCGCCAGCAGCCAAGTCTCTGGCTACACCTTC. Translation: CASSQVSGYTF.

This clonotype was counted at least ten times. V gene TRBV28 combines with J gene TRBJ2-2, with D tentatively TRBD2 (5 bases). Trimming removed 5 bases from V and 5 bases from J, with 9 bases in between. Germline loops: CDR1 MDHEN, CDR2 SYDVKM. This CDR3 has 13 amino acids. The CDR3 loop is CASSHRGTGELFF. CDR3 DNA sequence: TGTGCCAGCAGTCACCGGGGAACCGGGGAGCTGTTTTTT.

The V and J genes are TRBV6-5 and TRBJ2-2; D not resolved. The CDR3 runs to 16 residues. The V gene lost 2 bases and the J gene lost 5 bases, with 15 bases spanning the gap. Germline CDR1 and CDR2: MNHEY and SVGAGI. CDR3 in DNA: TGTGCCAGCAGTTACAATTCGGCCCCACCGACCGGGGAGCTGTTTTTT. Residues: CASSYNSAPPTGELFF.

There are many counts of this clonotype. This chain connects TRBV6-2 or TRBV6-3 to TRBJ2-5; 11 nucleotides line up with TRBD2. The CDR3 contains 13 residues. CDR1 is MNHEY, CDR2 SVGEGT, per germline. V was pared by 8 bases and J by 7 bases, with 6 bases of the junction left unmatched. CDR3 bases: TGTGCCAGCGGCGGACTAGCGGGCTCGACCCAGTACTTC. Amino acids: CASGGLAGSTQYF.

This clonotype occurred many times. V usage is TRBV12-3 or TRBV12-4 and J usage is TRBJ2-5; TRBD2 agrees at 13 bases. This CDR3 has 18 amino acids. Trimming cost V 8 bases and J 4 bases; bases outside gene matches: 16. CDR3 sequence: CASQTGSVGLAGVETQYF. The CDR3 DNA reads as TGTGCCAGCCAAACCGGATCAGTCGGACTAGCGGGAGTAGAGACCCAGTACTTC.

Ten or more counts support this clonotype. This chain uses TRBV6-5 with TRBJ2-5; a possible D gene is TRBD1 (6 bases). The CDR3 length is 14 residues. With 4 bases removed from V and 1 base from J, the gap between germline ends came to 10 bases. CDR1 is MNHEY and CDR2 is SVGAGI in the germline V gene. CDR3 coding DNA: TGTGCCAGCAGTTGGGGGCTTTCCCAAGAGACCCAGTACTTC. This translates into CASSWGLSQETQYF.

The chain joins TRBV7-2 to TRBJ2-3; no definite D call. With 3 bases removed from V and 6 bases from J, the gap between germline ends came to 13 bases. CDR3 length: 14 residues. Germline V gene data show CDR1 as SGHTA and CDR2 as FQGNSA. For the CDR3, the DNA is TGTGCCAGCAGCTTGGGTCACCCGATTGATACGCAGTATTTT. Translating gives CASSLGHPIDTQYF.

This clonotype was counted many times. The chain recombines TRBV29-1 with TRBJ1-2; D remains ambiguous. The CDR3 sequence is 10 residues long. Germline V gene lookup returns CDR1 SQVTM and CDR2 ANQGSEA. V shed 3 bases and J shed 6 bases, with 5 bases lying between them. CDR3 DNA: TGCAGCGTTGATTGGGATGGCTACACCTTC. Translating it yields CSVDWDGYTF.

This clonotype appeared many times. The V and J genes are TRBV4-2 and TRBJ2-2; 11 bases map to TRBD2. The CDR3 is made up of 19 amino acids. Per the germline V gene, CDR1 is LGHNA and CDR2 is YNFKEQ. J gave up 6 bases and V 3 bases, and 15 bases lay outside the gene matches. CDR3 residues: CASSHLTSGRKGSAGELFF. The CDR3 region has the DNA TGTGCCAGCAGCCACCTTACTAGCGGGAGAAAGGGTAGTGCCGGGGAGCTGTTTTTT.

Ten or more counts support this clonotype. Germline and junction disagree at one end, which may indicate a read error. The chain employs TRBV28 and TRBJ1-1, with 7 bases matching TRBD1. CDR1 MDHEN and CDR2 SYDVKM come from the germline V gene. This CDR3 has 12 residues. The CDR3 DNA sequence: TGTGCCAGCAGTCCCCAGGACAGGCCTCCATTATTT. This codes for CASSPQDRPPLF.

This clonotype appeared many times. The J gene is TRBJ2-7, the V gene TRBV27, with a tentative D call TRBD1 (6 bases). From germline, CDR1 is MNHEY and CDR2 SMNVEV (reference sequence). The CDR3 is 11 amino acids. With 8 bases removed from V and 2 bases from J, the gap between germline ends came to 7 bases. CDR3 DNA sequence: TGTGCCAGCGGGGGCGCCTACGAGCAGTACTTC. This sequence encodes CASGGAYEQYF.

This clonotype was counted many times. The V call is TRBV28, the J call TRBJ2-7, with TRBD1 as a possible D gene (7 bases). V was clipped by 10 bases and J by 1 base, with 14 bases between them. CDR1 is MDHEN and CDR2 is SYDVKM in the germline V gene. This CDR3 spans 13 amino acids. CDR3 coding DNA: TGTGCCACGGAGGGACAGCTATCCTACGAGCAGTACTTC. Protein: CATEGQLSYEQYF.

This clonotype was picked up many times. This sequence joins TRBV12-3 or TRBV12-4 and TRBJ1-6; D possibly corresponds to TRBD1 (6 bases). Deletions cut 7 bases from V and 8 bases from J, with 12 bases between. The CDR3 totals 13 residues. CDR3: CASTRTAHSPLHF. DNA of the CDR3: TGTGCCAGCACTCGGACAGCGCATTCACCCCTCCACTTT.